This T cell receptor (beta chain) was identified in a study of OX40 agonist ivuxolimab in advanced cancers. The CDR3 runs 15 residues. TCRdb's table, derived via immunoSEQ multiplex PCR, lists solely in-frame clones and lacks some. The table records some 54,000 clones, more than 85% of them present only once. This sample comprised CD4+ or CD8+ T cells sorted from blood, obtained in a trial of the OX40 agonist ivuxolimab. This chain joins TRBV21-1 and TRBJ2-2; the table's D call, TRBD1, was not checked against the DNA. TRBV21-1 is recorded as a pseudogene. This TCR came from an adult with an advanced solid tumor such as melanoma, head and neck, liver or kidney cancer. In nucleotides, the CDR3 is TGTGCCAGCAGCAAAGTGGCAGGGCTTACCGGGGAGCTGTTTTTT. Protein product: CASSKVAGLTGELFF.